Shown below are 29 T cell receptor beta chains from a single sample sequenced in a study of T cells in Graves' hyperthyroidism and ophthalmopathy. Researchers took RNA transcripts and amplified the TCR beta CDR3 regions from them. The HTBI primer set drove a first-round RT-PCR of the TCR CDR3. TCRdb processed the multiplex PCR reads anew with MiXCR; each CDR3 protein has one entry. The sample has 600,000 or so distinct CDR3 sequences; around 45% are singletons. Sequenced: peripheral blood or thyroid tissue (not recorded which). These receptors were obtained from a woman under 30 with Graves' hyperthyroidism.

A note on this clonotype: This could be a read error, since a much larger clone is one nucleotide away. This chain connects TRBV20-1 to TRBJ1-2; unclear D gene. CDR3 size: 9 residues. Germline CDR1 reads DFQATT; CDR2 reads SNEGSKA (reference sequence). The CDR3: CGAQLGYTF. CDR3 coding DNA: TGCGGTGCCCAGTTAGGCTACACCTTC.

The genes are TRBV15 and TRBJ1-5; perhaps TRBD1 as D (6 bases). Germline V gives CDR1 LNHNV, CDR2 YYDKDF (reference sequence). Trimming stripped 7 bases from V and 4 bases from J, with 17 bases between. The CDR3 is 15 amino acids. The CDR3 region has the DNA TGTGCCACCACCCAGGGGTTCTTAGGGAATCAGCCCCAGCATTTT. The encoded protein is CATTQGFLGNQPQHF.

This chain links TRBV20-1 with TRBJ1-2; TRBD1 matches at 9 bases. Germline lookup yields CDR1 DFQATT and CDR2 SNEGSKA (reference sequence). V shed 1 base and J 5 bases; nucleotides not matched to a gene: 5. The CDR3 totals 14 residues. The chain's CDR3 is CSARGGGTGYGYTF. In nucleotides, the CDR3 is TGCAGTGCTAGAGGGGGTGGGACAGGGTATGGCTACACCTTC.

In regard to this clonotype: A much larger clone lies a single base off, so this may be a read error. This sequence joins TRBV12-3 or TRBV12-4 and TRBJ2-2; 8 bases agree with TRBD1. The CDR3 totals 11 residues. In nucleotides, the CDR3 is TGTGCCAGCAGTCCACAGGGGGAGCCGTTTTTT. This encodes CASSPQGEPFF.

This chain joins TRBV6-5 and TRBJ1-4; no clear D gene. Deletions cut 6 bases from V and 8 bases from J, with 16 bases between. The CDR3 loop spans 14 amino acids. The V gene's germline CDR1 is MNHEY and CDR2 SVGAGI. The CDR3 bases are TGTGCCAGCAGGGGCCACGGCAAAGTGGAAAAACTGTTTTTT. Translation gives CASRGHGKVEKLFF.

The V call is TRBV7-9, the J call TRBJ2-7, with 8 nucleotides matching TRBD2. Germline values: CDR1 SEHNR, CDR2 FQNEAQ (reference sequence). The CDR3 covers 18 residues. The V gene end was trimmed by 5 bases and the J gene end by 4 bases; junction bases not matched to a gene: 19. The CDR3 protein is CASSGGGSGGLVGYEQYF. CDR3 DNA: TGTGCCAGCAGCGGAGGGGGGAGTGGGGGACTAGTCGGTTACGAGCAGTACTTC.

This clonotype was seen only a few times. The V gene is TRBV5-1, the J gene TRBJ1-1; 8 positions match TRBD1. The CDR3 has 14 residues. The V gene's germline CDR1 is SGHRS and CDR2 YFSETQ. The V and J ends lost 0 bases and 6 bases, in that order; junction bases with no gene match: 4. The CDR3 sequence: CASSLAQGASEAFF. In DNA, the CDR3 is TGCGCCAGCAGCTTGGCGCAGGGGGCGTCTGAAGCTTTCTTT.

This clonotype appeared many times. This chain's CDR3 is CATSSHDWPTPPNQPQHF. The DNA for the CDR3 is TGTGCCACCAGCAGTCACGACTGGCCAACTCCTCCAAATCAGCCCCAGCATTTT. The rearrangement joins TRBV15 to TRBJ1-5; unclear D gene. V was pared by 3 bases and J by 4 bases, with 22 bases between. The CDR3 is made up of 18 amino acids. Germline V gives CDR1 LNHNV, CDR2 YYDKDF (reference sequence). Combining the CDR3 with reference TRBV15 and TRBJ1-5 gives the whole variable domain DAMVIQNPRYQVTQFGKPVTLSCSQTLNHNVMYWYQQKSSQAPKLLFHYYDKDFNNEADTPDNFQSRRPNTSFCFLDIRSPGLGDTAMYLCATSSHDWPTPPNQPQHFGDGTRLSIL.

With regard to this clonotype: A much more abundant neighbour one base away suggests this may be a read error. The chain joins TRBV12-3 or TRBV12-4 to TRBJ1-6, with D perhaps TRBD1 (5 bases). This CDR3 has 14 residues. V dropped 6 bases and J dropped 7 bases, with 13 bases sitting between them. Here the CDR3 DNA reads TGTGCCAGCAGCGGCGGGGGGGTAAATTCACCCCTCCACTTT. Protein sequence: CASSGGGVNSPLHF.

The V call is TRBV15, the J call TRBJ1-6; tentatively, D is TRBD1 (5 bases). Between the trimmed V and J ends, which lost 1 base and 8 bases, there was a span of 12 bases. This CDR3 has 15 residues. The V gene's germline CDR1 is LNHNV and CDR2 YYDKDF (reference sequence). The CDR3 coding sequence is TGTGCCACCAGCAGAGCCGCCGGGGACGATTCACCCCTCCACTTT. Translated, it gives CATSRAAGDDSPLHF.

This chain links TRBV29-1 with TRBJ1-1; no definite D call. Germline V gene lookup returns CDR1 SQVTM and CDR2 ANQGSEA. The CDR3 length is 13 residues. Trimming cost V 5 bases and J 3 bases, with 13 bases left between them. The CDR3 reads CSVFQLGDTEAFF. As DNA, the CDR3 is TGCAGCGTTTTCCAACTCGGGGACACTGAAGCTTTCTTT.

Details on this clonotype: This may be a read error: a much more frequent sequence differs by one nucleotide. J is TRBJ2-7 and V is TRBV29-1, with 7 bases lining up with TRBD1. CDR1 is SQVTM, CDR2 ANQGSEA, per germline. The CDR3 covers 13 residues. The CDR3 sequence is CSVEVQGYGEQHF. In nucleotides, the CDR3 is TGCAGCGTTGAAGTACAGGGGTACGGCGAGCAGCACTTC.

This chain uses TRBV10-3 with TRBJ2-7; 8 nucleotides match TRBD1. CDR1 is ENHRY, CDR2 SYGVKD, per germline. This CDR3 is built from 15 residues. The ends lost 6 bases at V and 6 bases at J; junction bases unmatched: 13. The CDR3 DNA sequence: TGTGCCATCAGCCGCCTAGAGACAGGGGAAGGCGAGCAGTACTTC. Residues: CAISRLETGEGEQYF.

This rearrangement joins TRBV15 to TRBJ2-3; D gene uncertain. Germline V gene data show CDR1 as LNHNV and CDR2 as YYDKDF (reference sequence). With 5 bases removed from V and 1 base from J, the gap between germline ends came to 16 bases. The CDR3 length is 16 residues. DNA for the CDR3: TGTGCCACCAGCTCGTGGGAAGCCTTGGGCACAGATACGCAGTATTTT. Translating gives CATSSWEALGTDTQYF.

In this sample, this clonotype turned up many times. The V and J genes are TRBV7-9 and TRBJ1-2; D remains ambiguous. The CDR3 has 12 residues. Germline V gives CDR1 SEHNR, CDR2 FQNEAQ (reference sequence). The germline V and J ends were trimmed by 4 bases and 8 bases, with 11 bases remaining between them. CDR3 DNA: TGTGCCAGCAGCTCTCGTGGGTCCGGCTACACCTTC. Translating gives CASSSRGSGYTF.

This clonotype has ten or more counts. V is TRBV24-1 and J is TRBJ2-7; 11 bases match TRBD1. The CDR3 covers 15 residues. V gave up 2 bases and J gave up 5 bases; unmatched junction bases: 4. CDR1 is KGHDR, CDR2 SFDVKD, per germline. CDR3 amino acids: CATSDSDRGHDEQYF. In DNA, the CDR3 is TGTGCCACCAGTGATTCGGACAGGGGGCACGACGAGCAGTACTTC.

This rearrangement joins TRBV10-3 to TRBJ1-5; D is ambiguous. This CDR3 is 12 amino acids long. Trimming removed 10 bases from V and 7 bases from J, with 14 bases in between. CDR1 ENHRY and CDR2 SYGVKD come from the germline V gene. The DNA for the CDR3 is TGTGCCAGCAGAGACATCGGGCAGCCCCAGCATTTT. Translated, it gives CASRDIGQPQHF.

This sequence joins TRBV27 and TRBJ2-3; D is possibly TRBD1 (5 bases). V gave up 6 bases and J gave up 3 bases, with 13 bases separating them. Germline values: CDR1 MNHEY, CDR2 SMNVEV (reference sequence). This CDR3 is built from 14 residues. For the CDR3, the DNA is TGTGCCAGCAGAACCGCATACAGGACAGATACGCAGTATTTT. Protein product: CASRTAYRTDTQYF.

The chain has TRBV6-6 and TRBJ2-7; either TRBD1 or TRBD2 may fit D (5 bases each). The germline V gene has CDR1 MNHNY and CDR2 SVGAGI (reference sequence). V was clipped by 5 bases and J by 3 bases, with 17 bases between them. This CDR3 comprises 15 residues. The CDR3 DNA sequence: TGTGCCAGCAGTGGACCCGGGACGGCTCTCTACGAGCAGTACTTC. It specifies CASSGPGTALYEQYF.

This clonotype was observed a handful of times. The chain recombines TRBV19 with TRBJ1-5; TRBD1 aligns across 8 bases. The V gene's germline CDR1 is LNHDA and CDR2 SQIVND (reference sequence). The CDR3 has 15 residues. J gave up 4 bases and V 7 bases, and 9 bases lay outside the gene matches. CDR3 coding DNA: TGTGCCAGTATCTCGGACAGGGTAGGGAATCAGCCCCAGCATTTT. This translates into CASISDRVGNQPQHF.

For this clonotype: Mismatch with germline at one junction end may stem from a read error. CDR3 loop: CASSPGASGTYEQYF. Here the CDR3 DNA reads TGCGCCAGCAGCCCGGGGGCTAGCGGGACTTACGAGCAGTACTTC. The chain joins TRBV7-2 to TRBJ2-7, with 9 bases matching TRBD2. CDR3 length equals 15 residues. The germline V gene has CDR1 SGHTA and CDR2 FQGNSA. Together with reference TRBV7-2 and TRBJ2-7, the CDR3 gives the full variable domain: GAGVSQSPSNKVTEKGKDVELRCDPISGHTALYWYRQSLGQGLEFLIYFQGNSAPDKSGLPSDRFSAERTGGSVSTLTIQRTQQEDSAVYLCASSPGASGTYEQYFGPGTRLTVT.

A few counts support this clonotype. This rearrangement joins TRBV20-1 to TRBJ1-2; a possible D gene is TRBD1 (6 bases). The CDR3 covers 13 residues. Trimming took 6 bases from V and 0 from J, leaving 11 bases between them. Germline-derived CDR1 and CDR2 are DFQATT and SNEGSKA (reference sequence). The CDR3 DNA sequence: TGCAGTGCAACACAGGGTTCTAACTATGGCTACACCTTC. Translation: CSATQGSNYGYTF.

This clonotype was seen a few times. This chain joins TRBV7-3 and TRBJ1-1; perhaps TRBD1 as D (5 bases). V was pared by 0 bases and J by 5 bases, with 16 bases between. The CDR3 length is 16 residues. Germline V gene data show CDR1 as SGHTA and CDR2 as FQGTGA. CDR3 nucleotide sequence: TGTGCCAGCAGCTTAACGAGGCCAGTAAAGGGGACTGAAGCTTTCTTT. Translated: CASSLTRPVKGTEAFF. The full variable domain, its missing parts supplied by reference TRBV7-3 and TRBJ1-1, is GAGVSQTPSNKVTEKGKYVELRCDPISGHTALYWYRQSLGQGPEFLIYFQGTGAADDSGLPNDRFFAVRPEGSVSTLKIQRTERGDSAVYLCASSLTRPVKGTEAFFGQGTRLTVV.

The rearrangement uses TRBV20-1 and TRBJ1-1; a possible D gene is TRBD1 (6 bases). Trimming shortened V by 5 bases and J by 3 bases, and 10 bases separated the two germline ends. Germline values: CDR1 DFQATT, CDR2 SNEGSKA (reference sequence). This CDR3 is built from 12 residues. CDR3 region: CSASRQDTEAFF. In nucleotides, the CDR3 is TGCAGTGCTTCCAGACAGGACACTGAAGCTTTCTTT.

A few counts support this clonotype. The chain is built from TRBV7-2 and TRBJ1-1; the match to TRBD1 covers 7 bases. CDR3 length: 13 amino acids. Germline values: CDR1 SGHTA, CDR2 FQGNSA. Trimming removed 5 bases from V and 12 bases from J; junction bases left unmatched: 12. The DNA of the CDR3 is TGTGCCAGCAGCCAAGCGTCGGCGACAGGGACTTTCTTT. Translating it yields CASSQASATGTFF.

The chain links TRBV7-9 to TRBJ2-5; 8 positions match TRBD1. V shed 2 bases and J 5 bases; nucleotides not matched to a gene: 4. Germline V gene data show CDR1 as SEHNR and CDR2 as FQNEAQ (reference sequence). There are 14 residues in the CDR3. The CDR3 reads CASSLQGATETQYF. CDR3 DNA sequence: TGTGCCAGCAGCTTACAGGGGGCTACGGAGACCCAGTACTTC.

The sample holds one count of this clonotype. The CDR3 reads CASRGTGGNPPLHF. CDR3 bases: TGTGCCAGCAGGGGGACAGGGGGCAATCCACCCCTCCACTTT. The chain has TRBV2 and TRBJ1-6, with 12 bases fitting TRBD1. Germline CDR1 is SNHLY and CDR2 is FYNNEI. This CDR3 is built from 14 residues. V lost 6 bases to trimming and J lost 11 bases; unmatched junction nucleotides: 5.

The chain couples TRBV4-3 to TRBJ2-2; possible D gene TRBD1, 5 bases. Trimming cost V 2 bases and J 0 bases, with 13 bases left between them. The CDR3 extends over 17 amino acids. Germline-derived CDR1 and CDR2 are LGHNA and YSLEER. CDR3 bases: TGCGCCAGCAGCCAATTGCACTCCAGGGCGAACACCGGGGAGCTGTTTTTT. Residues: CASSQLHSRANTGELFF.

As to this clonotype: Mismatch with germline at one junction end may stem from a read error. This chain connects TRBV2 to TRBJ1-1; tentatively, D is TRBD1 (5 bases). CDR1 and CDR2 from the germline V gene are SNHLY and FYNNEI. The CDR3 totals 10 residues. The CDR3 spells CASTGTEASF. For the CDR3, the DNA is TGTGCCAGCACAGGGACTGAAGCTTCCTTT. Looking up the rest from reference TRBV2 and TRBJ1-1 gives the full variable domain: EPEVTQTPSHQVTQMGQEVILRCVPISNHLYFYWYRQILGQKVEFLVSFYNNEISEKSEIFDDQFSVERPDGSNFTLKIRSTKLEDSAMYFCASTGTEASFGQGTRLTVV.